The clone carrying this T cell receptor (beta chain) appeared a single time. CDR1 SGHTA and CDR2 FQGNSA come from the germline V gene. Trimming removed 1 base from V and 0 bases from J, with 10 bases in between. CDR3 size: 16 residues. As handled by the study authors: The assay estimated nucleated cells by amplifying reference gene primers. Profiling relied on immunoSEQ multiplex PCR, and the TCRdb table lists in-frame clones only, not all of them. For V, J and clone size, that table is used; D and trimming come from the DNA. The data show some 38,000 clones, roughly nine tenths seen once. The data stem from a study of blood T cell repertoires in COVID-19. On the study more broadly: The study drew acute and convalescent COVID-19 samples from the United States, Italy and Spain.

This receptor was obtained from a man aged 45 to 65 with active COVID-19. Sequences were obtained from peripheral blood. This chain joins TRBV7-2 and TRBJ2-1, with D uncertain. The CDR3 DNA follows: TGTGCCAGCAGCTTAGGGTCCGACAACTCCTACAATGAGCAGTTCTTC. Translation: CASSLGSDNSYNEQFF. The variable domain in full, completed from reference TRBV7-2 and TRBJ2-1, reads GAGVSQSPSNKVTEKGKDVELRCDPISGHTALYWYRQSLGQGLEFLIYFQGNSAPDKSGLPSDRFSAERTGGSVSTLTIQRTQQEDSAVYLCASSLGSDNSYNEQFFGPGTRLTVL.